A selection of T cell receptor beta chains follows, all from one sample in a study of blood T cell repertoires in COVID-19. Profiling relied on immunoSEQ multiplex PCR, and the TCRdb table lists in-frame clones only, not all of them. The profile covers 90,000 to 120,000 clones, with less than 85% appearing a single time and more than 1.5% taken by the ten largest. The sample taken for sequencing was peripheral blood. These receptors were collected from a woman aged 40 to 49 with acute or convalescent COVID-19. The CDR3 runs from the conserved cysteine through the conserved F or W. The D gene is left open where the match is weak. The listing skips clone size in some rows; elsewhere it reads once, few, many or a size class.

d_gene,j_gene,abundance,v_gene,CDR3nt,CDR3aa
NA,TRBJ1-3,few,TRBV7-2,TGTGCCAGCAGCTACCGGGGAACAGATGGAAACACCATATATTTT,CASSYRGTDGNTIYF
NA,TRBJ1-1,NA,TRBV28,TGTGCCAGCAGTCCTGATAGTTACACTGAAGCTTTCTTT,CASSPDSYTEAFF
NA,TRBJ1-5,NA,TRBV30,TGTGCCTGGACCCGGGAGGGGAATCAGCCCCAGCATTTT,CAWTREGNQPQHF
TRBD1,TRBJ1-1,NA,TRBV6-4,TGTGCCAGCAGAAACCGGGACAGGGGAACTGAAGCTTTCTTT,CASRNRDRGTEAFF
NA,TRBJ2-5,NA,TRBV5-1,TGCGCCAGCAGCTCGGTGGCGGGGTCCCAAGAGACCCAGTACTTC,CASSSVAGSQETQYF
NA,TRBJ1-2,NA,TRBV29-1,TGCAGCGTACGCCAGGGCGATGGCTACACCTTC,CSVRQGDGYTF
TRBD2,TRBJ2-5,NA,TRBV5-4,TGTGCCAGCAGCTTGGAAATGACTAGCGGGGGGCGTCAAGAGACCCAGTACTTC,CASSLEMTSGGRQETQYF
NA,TRBJ2-7,few,TRBV6-5,TGTGCCAGTCGGACTCATATGGTAGGGTCCTACGAGCAGTACTTC,CASRTHMVGSYEQYF
TRBD1,TRBJ1-2,NA,TRBV6-5,TGTGCCAGCAGTTACGACAGGGGGCATGGCTACACCTTC,CASSYDRGHGYTF
TRBD2,TRBJ2-1,NA,TRBV10-3,TGTGCCATCAGCGCCGGGACTAGCGGAGATGAGCAGTTCTTC,CAISAGTSGDEQFF
TRBD1,TRBJ1-2,few,TRBV5-6,TGTGCCAGCAGCTTGAGGCAATCGACAGGGGGGATAGGTGGCTACACCTTC,CASSLRQSTGGIGGYTF
TRBD2,TRBJ2-2,NA,TRBV19,TGTGCCAGTAGTCCCACCTGGACTAGCGGGGCCGGGGAGCTGTTTTTT,CASSPTWTSGAGELFF
NA,TRBJ2-7,NA,TRBV7-3,TGTGCCAGCAGCCGGGGTTCAGAGGAGGAGCAGTACTTC,CASSRGSEEEQYF
NA,TRBJ1-5,NA,TRBV25-1,TGTGCCAGCAGGCGACAGCCCGCTAATCAGCCCCAGCATTTT,CASRRQPANQPQHF
TRBD2,TRBJ2-1,NA,TRBV5-1,TGCGCCAGCAGCTTGGAGGGGACTAGGAGCAATGAGCAGTTCTTC,CASSLEGTRSNEQFF
NA,TRBJ2-1,NA,TRBV6-5,TGTGCCAGCAGTTACTCCCTGTCGGGGGGCGGGGAGCAGTTCTTC,CASSYSLSGGGEQFF
NA,TRBJ1-6,NA,TRBV25-1,TGTGCCAGCCGCCGAGCCTCGGATTCACCCCTCCACTTT,CASRRASDSPLHF
NA,TRBJ2-7,NA,TRBV3-1/TRBV3-2,TGTGCCAGCAGCTACCGGGACACAACCTACGAGCAGTACTTC,CASSYRDTTYEQYF
NA,TRBJ2-2,few,TRBV2,TGTGCCAGCAGTGACCCAGCCGGGGAGCTGTTTTTT,CASSDPAGELFF
NA,TRBJ2-3,NA,TRBV5-1,TGCGCCAGCAGCTTGAACAGATATACTAGCACAGATACGCAGTATTTT,CASSLNRYTSTDTQYF
TRBD2,TRBJ2-5,NA,TRBV7-8,TGTGCCAGCAGCTTAGGGGTCCTAGCGGGGGAAGAGACCCAGTACTTC,CASSLGVLAGEETQYF
TRBD1,TRBJ1-6,once,TRBV5-1,TGCGCCAGCAGCTTGGACGCCGGGACAGATAATTCACCCCTCCACTTT,CASSLDAGTDNSPLHF
NA,TRBJ2-6,few,TRBV5-1,TGCGCCAGCAGCTTAGAGCAGGGATCTGGGGCCAACGTCCTGACTTTC,CASSLEQGSGANVLTF
NA,TRBJ1-1,few,TRBV7-3,TGTGCCAGCAGCCGCGTTGGGGGGTCAGATTCTGAAGCTTTCTTT,CASSRVGGSDSEAFF
NA,TRBJ2-7,NA,TRBV5-5,TGTGCCAGCAGGCCGGCCCCTGGGCTTCAGTACGAGCAGTACTTC,CASRPAPGLQYEQYF
NA,TRBJ2-1,NA,TRBV29-1,TGCAGCGTTGTAGGGGCGGGACAGATCAACAATGAGCAGTTCTTC,CSVVGAGQINNEQFF
NA,TRBJ1-3,NA,TRBV21-1,TGTGCCAGCAGCAAAGGCGGGGACAGGGGAAAAGATGGAAACACCATATATTTT,CASSKGGDRGKDGNTIYF
TRBD2,TRBJ2-3,NA,TRBV9,TGTGCCAGCAGCGTAGGACTAGCGGGCACAGATACGCAGTATTTT,CASSVGLAGTDTQYF
NA,TRBJ2-2,NA,TRBV7-3,TGTGCCAGCAGCCTCCCCGGACAGTCCGGGGAGCTGTTTTTT,CASSLPGQSGELFF
TRBD1,TRBJ1-2,NA,TRBV5-6,TGTGCCAGCAGCTACGGACAGGGCTGGGGCTACACCTTC,CASSYGQGWGYTF
NA,TRBJ1-5,NA,TRBV4-3,TGCGCCAGCAGCCAAGAGGCTTATAGCAATCAGCCCCAGCATTTT,CASSQEAYSNQPQHF
TRBD2,TRBJ2-3,few,TRBV28,TGTGCCAGCATCCCGACTAGCGGGGTCACCTCTGGCACAGATACGCAGTATTTT,CASIPTSGVTSGTDTQYF
NA,TRBJ1-5,NA,TRBV19,TGTGCCAGTAGTCGTTCCTTGTGGGACAATTCTTATCAGCCCCAGCATTTT,CASSRSLWDNSYQPQHF
TRBD1,TRBJ1-6,NA,TRBV3-1/TRBV3-2,TGTGCCAGCAGCCAAGGAACAGGGGTCCGCTCACCCCTCCACTTT,CASSQGTGVRSPLHF
TRBD2,TRBJ2-2,once,TRBV11-2,TGTGCCAGCAGCTTAGATGCAGGCGGGGGGCGCACCGGGGAGCTGTTTTTT,CASSLDAGGGRTGELFF
TRBD1,TRBJ2-3,NA,TRBV13,TGTGCCAGCAGCCATGGACAGGGGAACACAGATACGCAGTATTTT,CASSHGQGNTDTQYF
TRBD2,TRBJ2-2,once,TRBV7-2,TGTGCCAGCAGCTTACAGGGCGGGGGAAACACCGGGGAGCTGTTTTTT,CASSLQGGGNTGELFF
NA,TRBJ2-3,NA,TRBV28,TGTGCCAGCATAGGACAGACCTCAGGGATAGGCACAGATACGCAGTATTTT,CASIGQTSGIGTDTQYF
TRBD1,TRBJ2-5,NA,TRBV6-5,TGTGCCAGCAGTCCCGGGACAGGGAAGACCCAGTACTTC,CASSPGTGKTQYF
TRBD1,TRBJ2-5,NA,TRBV28,TGTGCCAGCAAGGACTTCGGGACAGGGGGGGAGACCCAGTACTTC,CASKDFGTGGETQYF
NA,TRBJ1-1,NA,TRBV18,TGTGCCAGCTCACCCCCGACCGAGGGCACTGAAGCTTTCTTT,CASSPPTEGTEAFF
NA,TRBJ1-4,NA,TRBV7-9,TGTGCCAGCAGCTTAACGGGTGATGAAAAACTGTTTTTT,CASSLTGDEKLFF
NA,TRBJ1-1,once,TRBV28,TGTGCCAGCAGTTTATCGACAGTGACCCTTGAAGCTTTCTTT,CASSLSTVTLEAFF
NA,TRBJ2-1,NA,TRBV5-1,TGCGCCAGCAGCCCACCACCCCGGGGGGACAACTACAATGAGCAGTTCTTC,CASSPPPRGDNYNEQFF
NA,TRBJ1-1,NA,TRBV30,TGTGCCTGTCACAGGGAAATGAACACTGAAGCTTTCTTT,CACHREMNTEAFF
NA,TRBJ2-1,NA,TRBV24-1,TGTGCCACCAGCCAACTAGGAGGGCAGTTCTTC,CATSQLGGQFF
TRBD1,TRBJ2-5,NA,TRBV3-1/TRBV3-2,TGTGCCAGCGGACAGGGGCGGGAGACCCAGTACTTC,CASGQGRETQYF
NA,TRBJ2-6,NA,TRBV5-1,TGCGCCAGCAGCTTGACAGCCCAAACTGGGGCCAACGTCCTGACTTTC,CASSLTAQTGANVLTF
NA,TRBJ2-3,NA,TRBV27,TGTGCCAGCAGTTGGGGAGAACACACAGATACGCAGTATTTT,CASSWGEHTDTQYF
TRBD1,TRBJ1-6,NA,TRBV24-1,TGTGCCACCAGTGATTCCCGACAGGGGGCTTCATCACCCCTCCACTTT,CATSDSRQGASSPLHF
TRBD1,TRBJ2-1,NA,TRBV5-1,TGCGCCAGCACCGGGACAGGGGGCTCGAACGGCTGGGATGAGCAGTTCTTC,CASTGTGGSNGWDEQFF
NA,TRBJ1-4,NA,TRBV6-1,TGTGCCAGCAGTGAAGGATCCGGGATAACTAATGAAAAACTGTTTTTT,CASSEGSGITNEKLFF
TRBD1,TRBJ2-7,NA,TRBV5-1,TGCGCCAGCAGCGCCCGGGACAGGGGAACCTACGAGCAGTACTTC,CASSARDRGTYEQYF
TRBD2,TRBJ2-3,few,TRBV2,TGTGCCAGCACAGCGGGGTTCACAGATACGCAGTATTTT,CASTAGFTDTQYF
NA,TRBJ1-3,NA,TRBV6-5,TGTGCCAGCAGTCCAGGGGCCTCCTCTGGAAACACCATATATTTT,CASSPGASSGNTIYF
TRBD1,TRBJ1-1,NA,TRBV29-1,TGCAGCCTCCGACAGGGGGGGATGAACACTGAAGCTTTCTTT,CSLRQGGMNTEAFF